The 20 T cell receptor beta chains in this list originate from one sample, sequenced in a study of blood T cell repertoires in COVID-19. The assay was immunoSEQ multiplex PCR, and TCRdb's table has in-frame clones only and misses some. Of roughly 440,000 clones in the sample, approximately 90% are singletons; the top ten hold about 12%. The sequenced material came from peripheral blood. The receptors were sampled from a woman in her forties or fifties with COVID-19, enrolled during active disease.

In DNA, the CDR3 is TGTGCCTGGAGTGTAATCGGGGAAACTAATGAAAAACTGTTTTTT. It specifies CAWSVIGETNEKLFF. The chain carries TRBV30 and TRBJ1-4; no definite D call. V lost 0 bases, J lost 1 base, and 9 bases lay in between. CDR1 is GTSNPN and CDR2 is SVGIG in the germline V gene (reference sequence). CDR3 length: 15 residues.

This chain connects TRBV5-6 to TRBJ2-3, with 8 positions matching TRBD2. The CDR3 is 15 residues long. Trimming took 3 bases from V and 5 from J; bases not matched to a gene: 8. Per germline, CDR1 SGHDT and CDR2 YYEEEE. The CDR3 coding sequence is TGTGCCAGCAGCTCCGGACTAGCCGGTGTAGATACGCAGTATTTT. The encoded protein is CASSSGLAGVDTQYF.

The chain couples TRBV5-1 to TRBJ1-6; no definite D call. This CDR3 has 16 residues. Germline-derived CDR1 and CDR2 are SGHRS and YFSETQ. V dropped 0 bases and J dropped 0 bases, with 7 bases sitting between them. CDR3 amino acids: CASSLDGSSYNSPLHF. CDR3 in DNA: TGCGCCAGCAGCTTGGACGGGAGCTCCTATAATTCACCCCTCCACTTT.

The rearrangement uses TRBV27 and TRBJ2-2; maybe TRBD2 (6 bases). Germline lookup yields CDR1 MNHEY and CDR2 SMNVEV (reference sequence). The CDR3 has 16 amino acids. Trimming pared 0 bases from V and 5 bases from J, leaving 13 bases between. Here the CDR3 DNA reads TGTGCCAGCAGTTTATCGGGCAGGGCGGGAACCGGGGAGCTGTTTTTT. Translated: CASSLSGRAGTGELFF.

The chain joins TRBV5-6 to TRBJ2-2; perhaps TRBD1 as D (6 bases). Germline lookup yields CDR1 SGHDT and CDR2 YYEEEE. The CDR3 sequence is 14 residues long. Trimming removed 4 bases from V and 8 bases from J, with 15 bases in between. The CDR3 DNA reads TGTGCCAGCAGCCCAATTCCAGGGGCGGGGGAGCTGTTTTTT. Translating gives CASSPIPGAGELFF.

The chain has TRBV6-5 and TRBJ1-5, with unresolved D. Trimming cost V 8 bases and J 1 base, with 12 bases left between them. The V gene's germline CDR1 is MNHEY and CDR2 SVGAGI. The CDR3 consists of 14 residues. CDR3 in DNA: TGTGCCAGCGGTCGGGGAAACAGCAATCAGCCCCAGCATTTT. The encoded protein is CASGRGNSNQPQHF.

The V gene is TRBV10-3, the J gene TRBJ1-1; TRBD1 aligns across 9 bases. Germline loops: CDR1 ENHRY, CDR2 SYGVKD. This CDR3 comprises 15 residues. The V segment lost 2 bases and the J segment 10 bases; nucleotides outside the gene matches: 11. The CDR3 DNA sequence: TGTGCCATCAGTGAGACACCGGGACAGGGAAGTGGAGCTTTCTTT. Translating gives CAISETPGQGSGAFF.

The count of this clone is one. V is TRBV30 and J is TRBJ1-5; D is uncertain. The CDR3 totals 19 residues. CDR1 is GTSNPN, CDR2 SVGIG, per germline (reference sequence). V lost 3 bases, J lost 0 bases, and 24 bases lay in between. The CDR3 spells CAWSMSRSWVSGSNQPQHF. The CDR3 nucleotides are TGTGCCTGGAGCATGAGCCGGAGTTGGGTTTCGGGTAGCAATCAGCCCCAGCATTTT.

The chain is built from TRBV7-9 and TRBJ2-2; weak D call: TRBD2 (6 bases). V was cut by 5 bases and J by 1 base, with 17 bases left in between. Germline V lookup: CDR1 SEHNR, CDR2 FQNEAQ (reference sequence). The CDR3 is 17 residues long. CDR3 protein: CASSLTLGTENTGELFF. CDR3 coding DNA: TGTGCCAGCAGCCTGACCCTCGGGACTGAGAACACCGGGGAGCTGTTTTTT. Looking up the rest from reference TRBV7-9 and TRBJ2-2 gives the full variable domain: DTGVSQNPRHKITKRGQNVTFRCDPISEHNRLYWYRQTLGQGPEFLTYFQNEAQLEKSRLLSDRFSAERPKGSFSTLEIQRTEQGDSAMYLCASSLTLGTENTGELFFGEGSRLTVL.

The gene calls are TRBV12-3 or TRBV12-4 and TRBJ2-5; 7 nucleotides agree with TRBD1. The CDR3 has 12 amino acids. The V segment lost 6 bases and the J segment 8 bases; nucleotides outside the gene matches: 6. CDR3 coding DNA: TGTGCCAGCAGGACGACAGGGTTTACCCAGTACTTC. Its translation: CASRTTGFTQYF.

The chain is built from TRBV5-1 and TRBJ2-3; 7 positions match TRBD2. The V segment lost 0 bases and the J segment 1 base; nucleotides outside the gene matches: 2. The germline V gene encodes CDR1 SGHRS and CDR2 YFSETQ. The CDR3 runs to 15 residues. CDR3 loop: CASSLVAGGTDTQYF. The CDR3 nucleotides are TGCGCCAGCAGCTTGGTGGCGGGGGGCACAGATACGCAGTATTTT. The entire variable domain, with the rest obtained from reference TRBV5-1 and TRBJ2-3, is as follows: KAGVTQTPRYLIKTRGQQVTLSCSPISGHRSVSWYQQTPGQGLQFLFEYFSETQRNKGNFPGRFSGRQFSNSRSEMNVSTLELGDSALYLCASSLVAGGTDTQYFGPGTRLTVL.

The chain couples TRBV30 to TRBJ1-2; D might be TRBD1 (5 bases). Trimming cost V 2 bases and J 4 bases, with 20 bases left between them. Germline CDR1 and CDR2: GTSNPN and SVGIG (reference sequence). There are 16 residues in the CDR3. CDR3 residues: CAWSISGGNLGYGYTF. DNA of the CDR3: TGTGCCTGGAGTATCTCCGGGGGTAATCTTGGCTATGGCTACACCTTC.

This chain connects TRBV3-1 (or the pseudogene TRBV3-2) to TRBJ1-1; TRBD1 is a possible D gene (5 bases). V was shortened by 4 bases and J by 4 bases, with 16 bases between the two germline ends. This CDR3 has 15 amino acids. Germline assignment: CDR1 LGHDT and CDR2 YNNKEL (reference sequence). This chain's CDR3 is CASSPLGRRGTEAFF. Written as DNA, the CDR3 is TGTGCCAGCAGCCCTCTGGGCAGGAGGGGCACTGAAGCTTTCTTT.

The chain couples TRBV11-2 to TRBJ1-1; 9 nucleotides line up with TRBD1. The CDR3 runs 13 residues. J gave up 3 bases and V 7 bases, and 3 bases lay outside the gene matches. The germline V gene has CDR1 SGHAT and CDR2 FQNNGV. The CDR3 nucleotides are TGTGCCAGCAACCGGGACAGGGACACTGAAGCTTTCTTT. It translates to CASNRDRDTEAFF.

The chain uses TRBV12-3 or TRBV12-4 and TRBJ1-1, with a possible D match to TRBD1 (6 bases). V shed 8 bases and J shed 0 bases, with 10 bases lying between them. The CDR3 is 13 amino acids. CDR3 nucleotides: TGTGCCAGCCAGGACAGTATGAACACTGAAGCTTTCTTT. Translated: CASQDSMNTEAFF.

This chain's CDR3 is CASSLAAGHQPQHF. The CDR3, as DNA: TGTGCCAGCAGCTTGGCAGCGGGACACCAGCCCCAGCATTTT. This chain connects TRBV5-6 to TRBJ1-5, with D tentatively TRBD1 (6 bases). The CDR3 has 14 residues. The germline gives CDR1 SGHDT, CDR2 YYEEEE. V lost 0 bases and J 7 bases, leaving 11 bases between the germline ends.

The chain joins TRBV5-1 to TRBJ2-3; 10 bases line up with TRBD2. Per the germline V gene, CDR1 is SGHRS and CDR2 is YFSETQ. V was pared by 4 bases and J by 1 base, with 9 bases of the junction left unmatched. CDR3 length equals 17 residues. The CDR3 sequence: CASSRRLAGVGTDTQYF. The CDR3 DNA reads TGCGCCAGCAGCCGCCGGCTAGCGGGGGTGGGCACAGATACGCAGTATTTT.

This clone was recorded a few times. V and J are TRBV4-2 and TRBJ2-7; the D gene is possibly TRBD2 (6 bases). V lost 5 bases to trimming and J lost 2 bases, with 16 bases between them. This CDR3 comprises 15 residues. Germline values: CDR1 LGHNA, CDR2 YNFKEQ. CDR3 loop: CASSSRRGKPYEQYF. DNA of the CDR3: TGTGCCAGCAGCTCTCGACGGGGGAAGCCCTACGAGCAGTACTTC.

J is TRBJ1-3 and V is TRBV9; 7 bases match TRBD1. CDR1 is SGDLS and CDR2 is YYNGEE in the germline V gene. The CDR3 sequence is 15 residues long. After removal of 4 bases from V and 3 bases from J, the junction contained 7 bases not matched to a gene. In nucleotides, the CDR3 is TGTGCCAGCAGCATGAGACAGGGAGGTGGAAACACCATATATTTT. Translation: CASSMRQGGGNTIYF. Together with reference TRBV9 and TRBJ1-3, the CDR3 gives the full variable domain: DSGVTQTPKHLITATGQRVTLRCSPRSGDLSVYWYQQSLDQGLQFLIQYYNGEERAKGNILERFSAQQFPDLHSELNLSSLELGDSALYFCASSMRQGGGNTIYFGEGSWLTVV.

The CDR3 nucleotides read TGTGCCAGTAGTACACGCTCATTCATCACGTTTGGCGGCACTGAAGCTTTCTTT. Its translation: CASSTRSFITFGGTEAFF. This chain connects TRBV19 to TRBJ1-1, with D unclear. Per germline, CDR1 LNHDA and CDR2 SQIVND (reference sequence). The CDR3 covers 18 residues. Trimming took 4 bases from V and 4 from J, leaving 25 bases between them. The variable domain in full, with the rest retrieved from reference TRBV19 and TRBJ1-1, is DGGITQSPKYLFRKEGQNVTLSCEQNLNHDAMYWYRQDPGQGLRLIYYSQIVNDFQKGDIAEGYSVSREKKESFPLTVTSAQKNPTAFYLCASSTRSFITFGGTEAFFGQGTRLTVV.